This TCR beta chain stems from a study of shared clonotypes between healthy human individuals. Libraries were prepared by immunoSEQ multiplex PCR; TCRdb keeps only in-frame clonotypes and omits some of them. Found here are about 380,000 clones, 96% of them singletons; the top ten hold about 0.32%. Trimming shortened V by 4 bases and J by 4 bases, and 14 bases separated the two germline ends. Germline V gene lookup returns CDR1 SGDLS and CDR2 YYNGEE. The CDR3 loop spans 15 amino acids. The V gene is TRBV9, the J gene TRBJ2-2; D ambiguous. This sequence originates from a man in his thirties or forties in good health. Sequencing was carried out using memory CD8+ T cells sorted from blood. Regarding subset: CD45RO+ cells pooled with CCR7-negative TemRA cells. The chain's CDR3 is CASSPRVISTGELFF. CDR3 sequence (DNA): TGTGCCAGCAGCCCAAGGGTTATCAGCACCGGGGAGCTGTTTTTT.